The source of this TCR beta chain is a study of blood T cell repertoires in COVID-19. Study background: COVID-19 samples collected from the United States, Italy and Spain covered acute and convalescent phases. In each case, the material was cDNA or gDNA derived from T cells, B-cell-depleted T cells, or PBMCs.

Original analysis: The authors estimated nucleated cell counts from reference gene primer amplification. Profiled with immunoSEQ multiplex PCR; TCRdb holds only in-frame clones, not every one. For V, J and clone size, that table is used; D and trimming come from the DNA. The table records around 250,000 clones, around 88% of them present only once. Those who participated ranged in age from roughly 18 to 89 years and resided in about two dozen US areas. Germline trimming cut 0 bases from V and 5 bases from J; bases unmatched to any gene: 3. Germline V CDR1 and CDR2: MNHEY, SMNVEV (reference sequence). The CDR3 length is 15 residues.

This receptor was obtained from a woman aged 40-49 years with acute COVID-19. This chain connects TRBV27 to TRBJ1-5; 8 bases map to TRBD1. The sample consisted of PBMCs or T cells enriched from blood (not recorded which). The CDR3 DNA sequence: TGTGCCAGCAGTTTATCCAGGGGGCGAGATCAGCCCCAGCATTTT. Translated: CASSLSRGRDQPQHF.